This is a list of T cell receptor beta chains from one sample in a study of blood T cell repertoires in COVID-19. This table comes from immunoSEQ multiplex PCR, and its TCRdb copy is limited to in-frame clones, with some not included. The data contain over 200,000 clones, more than 75% of them seen just once; the ten biggest clones take up roughly 2%. The sequenced sample was peripheral blood. Every receptor here comes from a man aged 40-55 years with active or convalescent COVID-19. Each CDR3 is given with its conserved first and last residue. D genes are given only for firm matches. Size tells how often a clone was seen (once, few, many) or the class of an expanded clone, and some rows leave it out.

abundance: .
d_gene: TRBD1
len: 16
j_gene: TRBJ1-2
v_gene: TRBV5-6
CDR3aa: CASSLLGTGRGAGYTF
CDR3nt: TGTGCCAGCAGCTTATTAGGGACAGGCCGCGGGGCTGGCTACACCTTC

abundance: .
d_gene: .
len: 14
j_gene: TRBJ2-7
v_gene: TRBV21-1
CDR3aa: CASSKGTGGVEQYF
CDR3nt: TGTGCCAGCAGCAAAGGGACAGGGGGCGTGGAGCAGTACTTC

abundance: .
d_gene: .
len: 16
j_gene: TRBJ1-2
v_gene: TRBV7-3
CDR3aa: CASSLATGTGNYGYTF
CDR3nt: TGTGCCAGCAGCTTGGCAACAGGGACGGGTAACTATGGCTACACCTTC

abundance: .
d_gene: TRBD1
len: 15
j_gene: TRBJ1-2
v_gene: TRBV6-5
CDR3aa: CASSYFGTAGDGYTF
CDR3nt: TGTGCCAGCAGTTACTTCGGGACAGCAGGGGACGGCTACACCTTC

abundance: once
d_gene: .
len: 13
j_gene: TRBJ1-5
v_gene: TRBV14
CDR3aa: CASSLSAEGPQHF
CDR3nt: TGTGCCAGCAGCCTCTCGGCCGAGGGGCCCCAGCATTTT

abundance: .
d_gene: .
len: 12
j_gene: TRBJ2-1
v_gene: TRBV19
CDR3aa: CASSMSGWEQFF
CDR3nt: TGTGCCAGTAGTATGTCGGGATGGGAGCAGTTCTTC

abundance: .
d_gene: .
len: 14
j_gene: TRBJ1-1
v_gene: TRBV4-1
CDR3aa: CASSQRGRGTEAFF
CDR3nt: TGCGCCAGCAGCCAACGGGGGCGGGGGACTGAAGCTTTCTTT

abundance: .
d_gene: .
len: 11
j_gene: TRBJ2-7
v_gene: TRBV5-1
CDR3aa: CASSLRGEQYF
CDR3nt: TGCGCCAGCAGCTTGAGGGGCGAGCAGTACTTC

abundance: .
d_gene: .
len: 12
j_gene: TRBJ1-2
v_gene: TRBV7-2
CDR3aa: CASMAGNYGYTF
CDR3nt: TGTGCCAGTATGGCGGGAAACTATGGCTACACCTTC

abundance: .
d_gene: .
len: 11
j_gene: TRBJ2-3
v_gene: TRBV29-1
CDR3aa: CSVRVTDTQYF
CDR3nt: TGCAGCGTGAGGGTCACAGATACGCAGTATTTT

abundance: .
d_gene: TRBD2
len: 16
j_gene: TRBJ2-1
v_gene: TRBV7-9
CDR3aa: CASSRLAGVTNNEQFF
CDR3nt: TGTGCCAGCAGTCGACTAGCGGGAGTCACGAACAATGAGCAGTTCTTC

abundance: .
d_gene: .
len: 15
j_gene: TRBJ1-1
v_gene: TRBV5-4
CDR3aa: CASSQGPGAVTEAFF
CDR3nt: TGTGCCAGCAGTCAAGGACCAGGGGCAGTCACTGAAGCTTTCTTT

abundance: .
d_gene: .
len: 15
j_gene: TRBJ1-6
v_gene: TRBV7-7
CDR3aa: CASSTRGLGNSPLHF
CDR3nt: TGTGCCAGCAGCACTAGGGGGTTGGGGAATTCACCCCTCCACTTT

abundance: .
d_gene: .
len: 14
j_gene: TRBJ2-1
v_gene: TRBV3-1/TRBV3-2
CDR3aa: CASSQAVAANEQFF
CDR3nt: TGTGCCAGCAGCCAAGCGGTAGCGGCAAATGAGCAGTTCTTC

abundance: once
d_gene: TRBD1
len: 14
j_gene: TRBJ1-6
v_gene: TRBV5-1
CDR3aa: CASHTGTGDSPLHF
CDR3nt: TGCGCCAGTCATACCGGGACAGGGGATTCACCCCTCCACTTT

abundance: .
d_gene: TRBD1
len: 13
j_gene: TRBJ2-7
v_gene: TRBV30
CDR3aa: CAWRMTGSYEQYF
CDR3nt: TGTGCCTGGAGGATGACAGGGTCCTACGAGCAGTACTTC

abundance: .
d_gene: .
len: 12
j_gene: TRBJ2-7
v_gene: TRBV28
CDR3aa: CASRGGTGEQYF
CDR3nt: TGTGCCAGCAGGGGGGGAACGGGGGAGCAGTACTTC

abundance: .
d_gene: TRBD1
len: 15
j_gene: TRBJ1-1
v_gene: TRBV5-1
CDR3aa: CASSSRGGAGTEAFF
CDR3nt: TGCGCCAGCAGCTCCCGAGGGGGCGCGGGCACTGAAGCTTTCTTT

abundance: once
d_gene: TRBD2
len: 15
j_gene: TRBJ2-7
v_gene: TRBV28
CDR3aa: CASSLGSGRAVEQYF
CDR3nt: TGTGCCAGCAGTTTAGGGAGCGGGAGGGCCGTCGAGCAGTACTTC

abundance: .
d_gene: TRBD1
len: 16
j_gene: TRBJ1-4
v_gene: TRBV4-2
CDR3aa: CASSQTSLRDSEKLFF
CDR3nt: TGTGCCAGCAGCCAAACGAGCCTCCGGGACAGTGAAAAACTGTTTTTT

abundance: .
d_gene: TRBD2
len: 15
j_gene: TRBJ2-3
v_gene: TRBV6-5
CDR3aa: CASRQRERSTDTQYF
CDR3nt: TGTGCCAGCAGACAGCGGGAGAGGAGCACAGATACGCAGTATTTT

abundance: .
d_gene: TRBD1
len: 14
j_gene: TRBJ1-1
v_gene: TRBV10-3
CDR3aa: CAISAFAGGTEAFF
CDR3nt: TGTGCCATCAGTGCCTTCGCAGGGGGCACTGAAGCTTTCTTT

abundance: .
d_gene: TRBD1
len: 13
j_gene: TRBJ2-1
v_gene: TRBV7-3
CDR3aa: CASSSGQGREQFF
CDR3nt: TGTGCCAGCAGCTCCGGACAGGGTCGTGAGCAGTTCTTC

abundance: .
d_gene: .
len: 13
j_gene: TRBJ1-2
v_gene: TRBV4-1
CDR3aa: CASSQGTGYGYTF
CDR3nt: TGCGCCAGCAGCCAAGGCACAGGCTATGGCTACACCTTC

abundance: .
d_gene: .
len: 16
j_gene: TRBJ1-5
v_gene: TRBV28
CDR3aa: CASSFHPGLSNQPQHF
CDR3nt: TGTGCCAGCAGTTTTCACCCTGGACTTAGCAATCAGCCCCAGCATTTT

abundance: .
d_gene: TRBD1
len: 18
j_gene: TRBJ1-5
v_gene: TRBV5-5
CDR3aa: CASSLNGYPGTGDQPQHF
CDR3nt: TGTGCCAGCAGCTTGAATGGGTATCCCGGGACAGGAGATCAGCCCCAGCATTTT

abundance: .
d_gene: TRBD1
len: 17
j_gene: TRBJ1-1
v_gene: TRBV5-5
CDR3aa: CASSSDIGTGKSTEAFF
CDR3nt: TGTGCCAGCAGCTCAGACATTGGGACAGGGAAGTCAACTGAAGCTTTCTTT

abundance: .
d_gene: .
len: 14
j_gene: TRBJ1-4
v_gene: TRBV3-1/TRBV3-2
CDR3aa: CASSYLGTDGELFF
CDR3nt: TGTGCCAGCAGCTATTTGGGCACTGACGGGGAACTGTTTTTT

abundance: .
d_gene: .
len: 12
j_gene: TRBJ1-1
v_gene: TRBV5-1
CDR3aa: CASSLGQSEAFF
CDR3nt: TGCGCCAGCAGCTTGGGACAGTCTGAAGCTTTCTTT

abundance: .
d_gene: .
len: 14
j_gene: TRBJ1-4
v_gene: TRBV3-1/TRBV3-2
CDR3aa: CASSQGAVNEKLFF
CDR3nt: TGTGCCAGCAGCCAAGGGGCAGTTAATGAAAAACTGTTTTTT

abundance: .
d_gene: .
len: 15
j_gene: TRBJ2-3
v_gene: TRBV6-5
CDR3aa: CASSYSGSQGDTQYF
CDR3nt: TGTGCCAGCAGTTACTCGGGGTCCCAGGGAGATACGCAGTATTTT

abundance: .
d_gene: .
len: 19
j_gene: TRBJ1-1
v_gene: TRBV21-1
CDR3aa: CASSKESGAGGAENTEAFF
CDR3nt: TGTGCCAGCAGCAAAGAGTCGGGGGCAGGGGGCGCGGAGAACACTGAAGCTTTCTTT

abundance: .
d_gene: TRBD1
len: 13
j_gene: TRBJ2-7
v_gene: TRBV19
CDR3aa: CASSKDRGYEQYF
CDR3nt: TGTGCCAGTAGTAAGGACAGGGGCTACGAGCAGTACTTC

abundance: .
d_gene: TRBD2
len: 15
j_gene: TRBJ2-7
v_gene: TRBV18
CDR3aa: CASSARGGGSYEQYF
CDR3nt: TGTGCCAGCTCAGCGCGGGGGGGCGGGTCCTACGAGCAGTACTTC

abundance: .
d_gene: .
len: 14
j_gene: TRBJ1-1
v_gene: TRBV7-2
CDR3aa: CASSVQTGNTEAFF
CDR3nt: TGTGCCAGCAGCGTACAGACCGGGAACACTGAAGCTTTCTTT

abundance: .
d_gene: TRBD2
len: 16
j_gene: TRBJ2-3
v_gene: TRBV18
CDR3aa: CASSPPRSGGADTQYF
CDR3nt: TGTGCCAGCTCACCACCGAGGAGCGGGGGGGCAGATACGCAGTATTTT

abundance: .
d_gene: TRBD1
len: 15
j_gene: TRBJ1-2
v_gene: TRBV11-2
CDR3aa: CASSHSRQGSYGYTF
CDR3nt: TGTGCCAGCAGCCACTCGCGACAGGGCTCCTATGGCTACACCTTC

abundance: .
d_gene: .
len: 12
j_gene: TRBJ1-4
v_gene: TRBV6-6
CDR3aa: CASSSGNEKLFF
CDR3nt: TGTGCCAGCAGTTCCGGGAATGAAAAACTGTTTTTT